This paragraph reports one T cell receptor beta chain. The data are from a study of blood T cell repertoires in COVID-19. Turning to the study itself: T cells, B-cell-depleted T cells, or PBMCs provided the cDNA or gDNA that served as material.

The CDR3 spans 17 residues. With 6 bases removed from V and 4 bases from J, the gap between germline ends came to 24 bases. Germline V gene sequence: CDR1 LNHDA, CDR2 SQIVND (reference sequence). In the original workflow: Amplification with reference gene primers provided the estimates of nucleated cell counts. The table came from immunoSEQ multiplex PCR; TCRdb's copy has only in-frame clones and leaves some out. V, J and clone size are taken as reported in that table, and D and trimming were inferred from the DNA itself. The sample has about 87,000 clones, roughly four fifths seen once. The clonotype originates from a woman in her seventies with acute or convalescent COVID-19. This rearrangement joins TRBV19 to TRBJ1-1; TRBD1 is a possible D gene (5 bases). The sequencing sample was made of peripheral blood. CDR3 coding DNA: TGTGCCAGTAGCTCGGGGGGGAACACGAACGGAAGCACTGAAGCTTTCTTT. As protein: CASSSGGNTNGSTEAFF.